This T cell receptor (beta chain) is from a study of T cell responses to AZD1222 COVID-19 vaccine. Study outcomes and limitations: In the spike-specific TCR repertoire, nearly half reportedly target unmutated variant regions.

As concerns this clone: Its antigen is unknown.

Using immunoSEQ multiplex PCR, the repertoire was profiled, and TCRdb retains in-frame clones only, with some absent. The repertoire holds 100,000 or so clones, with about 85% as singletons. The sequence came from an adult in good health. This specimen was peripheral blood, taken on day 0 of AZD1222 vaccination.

The CDR3 sequence: CASSPAGTGLKTQYF. As DNA, the CDR3 is TGTGCCAGCTCACCAGCCGGGACAGGTCTGAAGACCCAGTACTTC. The chain is built from TRBV18 and TRBJ2-5; 8 nucleotides align to TRBD1. From germline, CDR1 is KGHSH and CDR2 LQKENI. V trimming: 2 bases; J trimming: 6 bases; junction bases outside the gene matches: 8. The CDR3 contains 15 residues.